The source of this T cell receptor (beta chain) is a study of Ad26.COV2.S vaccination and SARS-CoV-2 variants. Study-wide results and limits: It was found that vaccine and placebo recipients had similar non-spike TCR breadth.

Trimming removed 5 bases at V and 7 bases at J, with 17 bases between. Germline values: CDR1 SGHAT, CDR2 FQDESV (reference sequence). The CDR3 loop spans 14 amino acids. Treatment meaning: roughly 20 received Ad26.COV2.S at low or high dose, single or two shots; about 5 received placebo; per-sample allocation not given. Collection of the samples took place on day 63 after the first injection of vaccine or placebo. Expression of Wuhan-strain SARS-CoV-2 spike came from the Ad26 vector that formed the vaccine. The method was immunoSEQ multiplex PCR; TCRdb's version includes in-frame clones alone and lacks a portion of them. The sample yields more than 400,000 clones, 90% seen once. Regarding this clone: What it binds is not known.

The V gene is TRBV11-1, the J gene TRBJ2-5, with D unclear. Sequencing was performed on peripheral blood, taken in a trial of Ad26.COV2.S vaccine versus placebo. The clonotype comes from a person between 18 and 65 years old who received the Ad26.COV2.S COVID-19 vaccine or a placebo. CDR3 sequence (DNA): TGTGCCAGCAGCCGGCGCCAGGACCTACGGACCCAGTACTTC. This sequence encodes CASSRRQDLRTQYF.